Listed below are T cell receptor beta chains from one sample, sequenced in a study of human T cells and chemical hapten exposure. Using its own MiXCR run on the RACE reads, TCRdb lists one record per CDR3 protein. This sample has roughly 100,000 distinct CDR3 sequences; 9.3% occur once, and the top ten carry more than 2%. The starting material was whole blood, obtained in connection with sensitization to the hapten diphenylcyclopropenone (DPC). All receptors come from a woman aged 40-49 years with alopecia areata. Some clones in this sample may be carry-over from other donors' samples. The CDR3 runs from the conserved cysteine through the conserved F or W. The order of the fields is D gene, V gene, clone size, J gene, CDR3 DNA, CDR3 protein. A D gene is named only where the DNA matches it firmly. The size of a clone is reported for some rows only, either as once, few or many, or as a class for expanded clones.

D gene: -; V gene: TRBV28; clone size: -; J gene: TRBJ2-2; CDR3 DNA: TGTGCCACTGGCGGGGACAGGGGGCTCACTAGCGGGAGGACGAAGTACACCGGGGAGCTGTTTTTT; CDR3 protein: CATGGDRGLTSGRTKYTGELFF
D gene: -; V gene: TRBV7-8; clone size: many; J gene: TRBJ2-1; CDR3 DNA: TGTGCCAGCAGCTTAAAGGACTACTACAATGAGCAGTTCTTC; CDR3 protein: CASSLKDYYNEQFF
D gene: -; V gene: TRBV4-2; clone size: many; J gene: TRBJ2-7; CDR3 DNA: TGTGCCAGCGGACTAGGGGGCGAGCAGTACTTC; CDR3 protein: CASGLGGEQYF
D gene: TRBD2; V gene: TRBV6-2/TRBV6-3; clone size: many; J gene: TRBJ2-1; CDR3 DNA: TGTGCCAGCAGACGACTAGCGGGAGGTTTCTATGAGCAGTTCTTC; CDR3 protein: CASRRLAGGFYEQFF
D gene: -; V gene: TRBV4-3; clone size: few; J gene: TRBJ1-5; CDR3 DNA: TGCGCCAGCAGCCAAGAAAGAGCCAGCCCCCAGCATTTT; CDR3 protein: CASSQERASPQHF
D gene: -; V gene: TRBV4-2; clone size: -; J gene: TRBJ1-2; CDR3 DNA: TGTGCCAGCAGCCAAGATGAGTTCCGGCGGCCAGGGAGGACCACTAACTATGGCTACACCTTC; CDR3 protein: CASSQDEFRRPGRTTNYGYTF
D gene: TRBD2; V gene: TRBV3-1; clone size: few; J gene: TRBJ2-7; CDR3 DNA: TGTGCCAGCAGCCCGGGGACTAGGGCGAACTACGAGCAGTACTTC; CDR3 protein: CASSPGTRANYEQYF
D gene: TRBD2; V gene: TRBV12-3/TRBV12-4; clone size: many; J gene: TRBJ2-3; CDR3 DNA: TGTGCCAGCAGCCCGACTAGCGGGAGCACAGATACGCAGTATTTT; CDR3 protein: CASSPTSGSTDTQYF
D gene: TRBD2; V gene: TRBV5-4; clone size: -; J gene: TRBJ2-7; CDR3 DNA: TGTGCCAGCAGCTCCCCGGGGGGAGAGCAGTACTTC; CDR3 protein: CASSSPGGEQYF
D gene: -; V gene: TRBV6-5; clone size: few; J gene: TRBJ2-2; CDR3 DNA: TGTGCCAGCAGTTACTCGATCTGGGCCGGAGGGGACACCGGGGAGCTGTTTTTT; CDR3 protein: CASSYSIWAGGDTGELFF
D gene: -; V gene: TRBV10-3; clone size: -; J gene: TRBJ2-3; CDR3 DNA: TGTGCCATCAGCTCTCAGGCAGATACGCAGTATTTT; CDR3 protein: CAISSQADTQYF
D gene: TRBD1; V gene: TRBV4-1; clone size: many; J gene: TRBJ1-6; CDR3 DNA: TGCGCCAGCAGCCAAGATCCGGGACAGAGGGCTTCACCCCTCCACTTT; CDR3 protein: CASSQDPGQRASPLHF
D gene: TRBD2; V gene: TRBV28; clone size: many; J gene: TRBJ2-1; CDR3 DNA: TGTGCCAGCAGCCGAGCGGGAGGGAGATACAATGAGCAGTTCTTC; CDR3 protein: CASSRAGGRYNEQFF
D gene: -; V gene: TRBV6-2/TRBV6-3; clone size: many; J gene: TRBJ1-5; CDR3 DNA: TGTGCCAGCAGTTTAGGACAGTATCAGCCCCAGCATTTT; CDR3 protein: CASSLGQYQPQHF
D gene: -; V gene: TRBV28; clone size: many; J gene: TRBJ1-1; CDR3 DNA: TGTGCCAGCAGTTTAGCGAGGGCTGAAGCTTTCTTT; CDR3 protein: CASSLARAEAFF
D gene: -; V gene: TRBV20-1; clone size: few; J gene: TRBJ1-5; CDR3 DNA: TGCAGTGCTAGGGACAGCTTCGATAGCAATCAGCCCCAGCATTTT; CDR3 protein: CSARDSFDSNQPQHF
D gene: TRBD1; V gene: TRBV6-1; clone size: many; J gene: TRBJ1-1; CDR3 DNA: TGTGCCAGCAGTGTTTACAGGGGCACTGAAGCTTTCTTT; CDR3 protein: CASSVYRGTEAFF
D gene: -; V gene: TRBV20-1; clone size: many; J gene: TRBJ1-6; CDR3 DNA: TGCAGTGCTAGAGCCCAAGGGGCAGATAATTCACCCCTCCACTTT; CDR3 protein: CSARAQGADNSPLHF
D gene: -; V gene: TRBV6-5; clone size: many; J gene: TRBJ1-5; CDR3 DNA: TGTGCCAGCAGTTATCAGTCGGGGGATCAGCCCCAGCATTTT; CDR3 protein: CASSYQSGDQPQHF
D gene: TRBD1; V gene: TRBV28; clone size: few; J gene: TRBJ1-6; CDR3 DNA: TGTGCCAGCAGGGTTTTCCGGGGACAGGGGGATTCACCCCTCCACTTT; CDR3 protein: CASRVFRGQGDSPLHF
D gene: -; V gene: TRBV6-6; clone size: -; J gene: TRBJ2-7; CDR3 DNA: TGTGCCAGCAGTTACTCGAATACGGCCTCGAGGGAGCAGTACTTC; CDR3 protein: CASSYSNTASREQYF
D gene: -; V gene: TRBV28; clone size: -; J gene: TRBJ2-7; CDR3 DNA: TGTGCCAGCAGTCCTGGCGGGTACGAGCAGTACTTC; CDR3 protein: CASSPGGYEQYF
D gene: -; V gene: TRBV19; clone size: -; J gene: TRBJ2-1; CDR3 DNA: TGTGCCAGTAGTATAAGCCTGCGGACTTACTCCTACAATGAGCAGTTCTTC; CDR3 protein: CASSISLRTYSYNEQFF
D gene: -; V gene: TRBV6-2/TRBV6-3; clone size: -; J gene: TRBJ2-1; CDR3 DNA: TGTGCCAGCAGTTATTTTTACGATGAGCAGTTCTTC; CDR3 protein: CASSYFYDEQFF
D gene: -; V gene: TRBV3-1; clone size: few; J gene: TRBJ2-7; CDR3 DNA: TGTGCCAGCAGCCAAGGGGCGGGTAGGGTCTACGAGCAGTACTTC; CDR3 protein: CASSQGAGRVYEQYF
D gene: -; V gene: TRBV18; clone size: -; J gene: TRBJ2-2; CDR3 DNA: TGTGCCAGCTCACCGATCGACAGGTTTAACACCGGGGAGCTGCTTTTT; CDR3 protein: CASSPIDRFNTGELLF
D gene: -; V gene: TRBV2; clone size: few; J gene: TRBJ1-5; CDR3 DNA: TGTGCCAGCAGTGATAGGTCAGGGCTCAATCAGCCCCAGCATTTT; CDR3 protein: CASSDRSGLNQPQHF
D gene: TRBD1; V gene: TRBV4-2; clone size: many; J gene: TRBJ1-4; CDR3 DNA: TGTGCCAGCAGCCAGAGAACAGGGGGCCATGAAAAACTGTTTTTT; CDR3 protein: CASSQRTGGHEKLFF
D gene: TRBD1; V gene: TRBV4-2; clone size: -; J gene: TRBJ1-4; CDR3 DNA: TGTGCCAGCAGCCAAGAGAGGGGGACAGGGGGTGAAAAACTGTTTTTT; CDR3 protein: CASSQERGTGGEKLFF
D gene: -; V gene: TRBV28; clone size: many; J gene: TRBJ1-1; CDR3 DNA: TGTGCCAGCAGTTTAGGGGAAACTGTTGAAGCTTTCTTT; CDR3 protein: CASSLGETVEAFF